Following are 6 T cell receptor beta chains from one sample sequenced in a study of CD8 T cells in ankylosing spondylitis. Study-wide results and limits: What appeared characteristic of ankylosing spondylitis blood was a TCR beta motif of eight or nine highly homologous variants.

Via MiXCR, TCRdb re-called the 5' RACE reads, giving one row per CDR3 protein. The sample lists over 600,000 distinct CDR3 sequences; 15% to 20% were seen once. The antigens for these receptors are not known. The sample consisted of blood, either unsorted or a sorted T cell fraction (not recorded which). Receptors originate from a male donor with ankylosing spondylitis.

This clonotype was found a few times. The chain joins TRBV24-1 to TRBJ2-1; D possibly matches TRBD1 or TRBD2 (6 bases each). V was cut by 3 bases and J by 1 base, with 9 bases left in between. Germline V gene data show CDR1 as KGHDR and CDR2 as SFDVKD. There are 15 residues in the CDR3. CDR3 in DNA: TGTGCCACCAGTGATAGGGGGGATTCCTACAATGAGCAGTTCTTC. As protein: CATSDRGDSYNEQFF.

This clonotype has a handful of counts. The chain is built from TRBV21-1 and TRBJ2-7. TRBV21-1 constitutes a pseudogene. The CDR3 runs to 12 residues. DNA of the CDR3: TGTGCCGTCGACAGGGGGTCCTACGAGCAGTACTTC. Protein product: CAVDRGSYEQYF.

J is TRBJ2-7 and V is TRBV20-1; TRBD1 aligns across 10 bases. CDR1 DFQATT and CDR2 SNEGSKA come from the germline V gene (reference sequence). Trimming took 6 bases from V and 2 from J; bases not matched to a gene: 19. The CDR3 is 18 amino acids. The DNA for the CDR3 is TGCAGTGCAACCTTGGGGACAGGGGCCCCGATGGTGGCCTACGAGCAGTACTTC. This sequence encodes CSATLGTGAPMVAYEQYF.

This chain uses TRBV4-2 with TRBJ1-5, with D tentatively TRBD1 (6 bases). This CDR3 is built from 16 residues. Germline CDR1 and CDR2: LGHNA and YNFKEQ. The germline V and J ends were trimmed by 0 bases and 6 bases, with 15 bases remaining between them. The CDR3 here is CASSQDGGGVVQPQHF. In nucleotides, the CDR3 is TGTGCCAGCAGCCAAGATGGGGGCGGGGTGGTTCAGCCCCAGCATTTT.

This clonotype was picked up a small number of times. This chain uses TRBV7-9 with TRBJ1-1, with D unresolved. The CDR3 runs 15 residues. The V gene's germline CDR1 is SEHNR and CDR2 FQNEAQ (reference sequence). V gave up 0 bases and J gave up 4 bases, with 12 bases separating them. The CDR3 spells CASSLANSGRTEAFF. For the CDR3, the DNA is TGTGCCAGCAGCTTAGCGAATTCAGGACGCACTGAAGCTTTCTTT.

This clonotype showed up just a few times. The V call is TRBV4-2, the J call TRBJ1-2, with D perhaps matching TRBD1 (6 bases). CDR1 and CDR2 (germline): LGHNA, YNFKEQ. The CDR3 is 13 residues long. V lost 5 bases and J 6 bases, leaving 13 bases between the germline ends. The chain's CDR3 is CASSIYPGDGYTF. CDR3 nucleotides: TGTGCCAGCAGCATCTACCCAGGGGATGGCTACACCTTC.